This TCR beta chain was found in a study of identical twins. Points from the study as a whole: Weaker excess twin sharing was observed in beta out-of-frame sequences.

Healthy Caucasians made up all donors. There are 13 residues in the CDR3. Trimming stripped 8 bases from V and 0 bases from J, with 7 bases between. In germline, CDR1 is MNHNY, CDR2 SVGAGI (reference sequence). This clonotype appeared a few times. The antigen remains undetermined. After template switching added a universal primer site, the resulting cDNA carried unique molecular identifiers. TCRdb reprocessed the 5' RACE reads via MiXCR and lists one record per CDR3 protein. This repertoire shows approximately 700,000 distinct CDR3 sequences, 5.5% to 6.5% found once; its top ten account for about 1.8%.

The origin of this receptor is a man in his late teens or twenties in good health. V and J are TRBV6-6 and TRBJ1-4; D possibly corresponds to TRBD1 (5 bases). The sequenced sample consisted of naive T cells sorted from blood. As DNA, the CDR3 is TGTGCCAGCGAGGGGTCAACTAATGAAAAACTGTTTTTT. The encoded protein is CASEGSTNEKLFF.